The TCR beta chain described here comes from a study of vaccination effects on CD4 cells after COVID-19. The study's findings and limits: Marked clonal contraction was seen late after vaccination (in both infection- and vaccine-induced clones). The study found that only 1 of 255 vaccine-induced clones from healthy vaccinees cross-reacted with common cold coronaviruses.

Remarks on this clone: Its antigen is undetermined.

TCRdb's copy holds only in-frame clones and misses some; the assay was immunoSEQ multiplex PCR. The data show around 68,000 clones, around 80% seen once. Prior to sequencing, the ViraFEST assay stimulated PBMC with viral peptide pools, which expanded the antigen-specific CD4+ T cells. Cells that had been cultured for roughly eleven days were the source of isolated CD4+ T cells. Vaccine recipients lacked prior SARS-CoV-2 infection and had negative nucleocapsid antibodies. Approximately 2 million PBMC were seeded per well and grown in the presence of 9 to 10 IU/ml IL-2 and around 10 ug/ml peptides. The clonotype was recovered from a human donor who received a COVID-19 vaccine. Source: CD4+ T cells from PBMCs cultured with SARS-CoV-2 spike peptides, taken before COVID-19 vaccination.

CDR3 amino acids: CASSLSIGGGKYDFYGYTF. In DNA form, the CDR3 reads TGTGCCAGCAGCTTGTCGATAGGGGGAGGGAAATACGACTTCTATGGCTACACCTTC. V gene TRBV5-5 combines with J gene TRBJ1-2; tentatively, D is TRBD1 (6 bases). The CDR3 totals 19 residues. V was shortened by 1 base and J by 4 bases, with 26 bases between the two germline ends. Germline V lookup: CDR1 SGHKS, CDR2 YYEKEE (reference sequence).